This TCR beta chain was identified during a study of blood T cells in healthy people across ages. Study-level background: Template switching recovered approximately one barcoded beta molecule for every two T cells. Study outcomes and limitations: Both naive CD4+ cell counts and diversity were greater in long-lived donors than in aged donors.

The authors ran a second PCR of about 6 to 11 cycles using a sample-barcoded 5' primer and a J-beta primer mix. Each of the cDNA molecules was tagged by a template-switch adaptor with 12 random nucleotides. Each CDR3 protein is one row after TCRdb ran MiXCR on the 5' RACE reads. The sample yields roughly 930,000 distinct CDR3 sequences, 48% seen once. With respect to this clonotype: Its antigen is currently unknown.

CDR1 LNHDA and CDR2 SQIVND come from the germline V gene (reference sequence). Germline trimming cut 10 bases from V and 5 bases from J; bases unmatched to any gene: 8. This CDR3 has 15 amino acids. The clonotype originates from a man aged 30 to 45 in good health. The specimen was blood. The chain combines TRBV19 with TRBJ2-3; 14 bases align to TRBD2. CDR3: CATTSGGAYRDTQYF. The CDR3 DNA reads TGTGCCACGACTAGCGGGGGGGCGTATAGAGATACGCAGTATTTT.